One sample yielded the 25 T cell receptor beta chains listed below, sequenced in a study of blood T cell repertoires in COVID-19. Using immunoSEQ multiplex PCR, the repertoire was profiled, and TCRdb retains in-frame clones only, with some absent. The sample comprises some 260,000 clones, approximately 85% of which are singletons, and around 0.7% rests with the top ten. What was sequenced was peripheral blood. The receptors derive from a human donor in a cohort sampled during active COVID-19.

The chain links TRBV19 to TRBJ1-2; unclear D gene. V lost 9 bases, J lost 8 bases, and 22 bases lay in between. The CDR3 totals 14 residues. Germline CDR1 and CDR2: LNHDA and SQIVND (reference sequence). CDR3: CASKETLYDNGYTF. In DNA, the CDR3 is TGTGCCAGCAAAGAGACACTTTACGATAACGGCTACACCTTC.

This chain joins TRBV10-3 and TRBJ1-1; D is unclear. Trimming removed 2 bases at V and 6 bases at J, with 10 bases between. The CDR3 sequence is 13 residues long. Germline values: CDR1 ENHRY, CDR2 SYGVKD. The CDR3 bases are TGTGCCATCAGTGAGAATGGAGGGCCTGAAGCTTTCTTT. Its protein is CAISENGGPEAFF.

A few counts support this clone. The chain carries TRBV28 and TRBJ1-2; D might be TRBD1 (6 bases). CDR3 size: 16 residues. V lost 6 bases to trimming and J lost 0 bases, with 17 bases between them. Germline CDR1 and CDR2: MDHEN and SYDVKM. CDR3 sequence reads: CASRLDSSTANYGYTF. The CDR3 region has the DNA TGTGCCAGCAGACTGGACAGTTCCACAGCTAACTATGGCTACACCTTC.

This clone was observed at least ten times. The gene calls are TRBV4-1 and TRBJ1-1; D remains unclear. V was cut by 6 bases and J by 1 base, with 9 bases left in between. The CDR3 loop spans 13 amino acids. Germline V lookup: CDR1 MGHRA, CDR2 YSYEKL. The CDR3 DNA is TGCGCCAGCAGTAACCGGGGGAACACTGAAGCTTTCTTT. Encoded protein: CASSNRGNTEAFF.

The chain has TRBV7-9 and TRBJ1-4; D is possibly TRBD1 (5 bases). Germline lookup yields CDR1 SEHNR and CDR2 FQNEAQ (reference sequence). Trimming removed 5 bases from V and 5 bases from J, with 12 bases in between. This CDR3 spans 14 amino acids. In DNA form, the CDR3 reads TGTGCCAGCAGCATTGACAGCCCGAATGAAAAACTGTTTTTT. It specifies CASSIDSPNEKLFF.

The genes are TRBV2 and TRBJ1-2; D is undetermined. CDR1 and CDR2 from the germline V gene are SNHLY and FYNNEI. With 8 bases removed from V and 1 base from J, the gap between germline ends came to 8 bases. This CDR3 has 12 residues. The CDR3 spells CASGLGNYGYTF. The DNA of the CDR3 is TGTGCCAGCGGGCTGGGTAACTATGGCTACACCTTC.

The chain combines TRBV6-2 or TRBV6-3 with TRBJ1-5; 9 nucleotides align to TRBD1. Germline V gene data show CDR1 as MNHEY and CDR2 as SVGEGT. V trimming: 4 bases; J trimming: 5 bases; junction bases outside the gene matches: 6. This CDR3 has 15 residues. The CDR3 region has the DNA TGTGCCAGCAGTTTCGAACGGACAGGGGATCAGCCCCAGCATTTT. Encoded protein: CASSFERTGDQPQHF.

This clone was detected once. The rearrangement uses TRBV14 and TRBJ1-6; TRBD1 is a possible D gene (5 bases). V lost 0 bases, J lost 14 bases, and 23 bases lay in between. Germline values: CDR1 SGHDN, CDR2 FVKESK. The CDR3 runs to 17 residues. The chain's CDR3 is CASSQDLGRGMGSSLHF. The CDR3 DNA reads as TGTGCCAGCAGCCAAGATCTCGGTAGGGGAATGGGATCATCCCTCCACTTT.

This clone was recorded a few times. The rearrangement joins TRBV19 to TRBJ2-2; unclear D gene. V was shortened by 6 bases and J by 0 bases, with 5 bases between the two germline ends. The CDR3 consists of 13 residues. Germline V CDR1 and CDR2: LNHDA, SQIVND (reference sequence). Written as DNA, the CDR3 is TGTGCCAGTAGGCGTGCGAACACCGGGGAGCTGTTTTTT. Its translation is CASRRANTGELFF.

The V gene is TRBV4-3, the J gene TRBJ2-7, with TRBD1 matching over 10 bases. Germline V gene lookup returns CDR1 LGHNA and CDR2 YSLEER. This CDR3 region has 15 residues. Trimming took 3 bases from V and 2 from J; bases not matched to a gene: 4. For the CDR3, the DNA is TGCGCCAGCAGCCAGGGACAGGGGATACCCTACGAGCAGTACTTC. Translated, it gives CASSQGQGIPYEQYF.

The chain recombines TRBV19 with TRBJ2-6; D is perhaps TRBD1 (6 bases). The ends were cut back, 8 bases at V and 0 bases at J, with 14 bases in the middle. Germline V CDR1 and CDR2: LNHDA, SQIVND (reference sequence). The CDR3 has 16 residues. CDR3 loop: CASEQGEYSGANVLTF. As DNA, the CDR3 is TGTGCCAGTGAACAGGGAGAATACTCTGGGGCCAACGTCCTGACTTTC.

The chain uses TRBV7-8 and TRBJ2-7, with 7 bases identical to TRBD2. This CDR3 is built from 16 residues. The V gene's germline CDR1 is SGHVS and CDR2 FQNEAQ. The V gene end was trimmed by 4 bases and the J gene end by 0 bases; junction bases not matched to a gene: 9. CDR3 sequence (DNA): TGTGCCAGCAGCTCGGGGGGTCTGCTACGCTCCTACGAGCAGTACTTC. Its protein is CASSSGGLLRSYEQYF.

V usage is TRBV25-1 and J usage is TRBJ1-5, with 8 positions matching TRBD1. Germline V lookup: CDR1 MGHDK, CDR2 SYGVNS. The CDR3 has 16 residues. The V gene end was trimmed by 3 bases and the J gene end by 3 bases; junction bases not matched to a gene: 7. In DNA, the CDR3 is TGTGCCAGCAGTGACCAGGGACAGGACCTCAATCAGCCCCAGCATTTT. This encodes CASSDQGQDLNQPQHF.

As regards this clone: This CDR3 is also generated by other DNA sequences in the sample. The chain is built from TRBV5-4 and TRBJ2-1; 10 nucleotides agree with TRBD2. J lost 4 bases, V lost 4 bases, and 2 bases had no gene match. This CDR3 comprises 14 residues. Per the germline V gene, CDR1 is SGHNT and CDR2 is YYREEE (reference sequence). In nucleotides, the CDR3 is TGTGCCAGCAGCGCTAGCGGGAGTTACAATGAGCAGTTCTTC. Its protein product is CASSASGSYNEQFF.

The V and J genes are TRBV5-6 and TRBJ2-4; D is unclear. The CDR3 is 13 residues long. V was trimmed by 0 bases and J by 4 bases, leaving 5 bases between them. From germline, CDR1 is SGHDT and CDR2 YYEEEE. CDR3 DNA sequence: TGTGCCAGCAGCTTGGGGCTGAAAAACATTCAGTACTTC. This sequence encodes CASSLGLKNIQYF.

The chain has TRBV6-5 and TRBJ2-7; 7 bases match TRBD2. The CDR3 is made up of 14 amino acids. V shed 1 base, J shed 3 bases, and the junction held 3 bases outside the gene matches. Looked up from germline, CDR1 is MNHEY and CDR2 is SVGAGI. CDR3 DNA: TGTGCCAGCAGTTACTGCCTAGCGGTCTACGAGCAGTACTTC. It is translated as CASSYCLAVYEQYF.

The J gene is TRBJ1-4, the V gene TRBV10-2, with 7 nucleotides matching TRBD1. After removal of 0 bases from V and 7 bases from J, the junction contained 5 bases not matched to a gene. Germline CDR1 WSHSY, CDR2 SAAADI. This CDR3 has 15 residues. CDR3 nucleotide sequence: TGCGCCAGCAGTGAGTCTTGGCAGGGGGTTGAAAAACTGTTTTTT. Protein: CASSESWQGVEKLFF.

This clone showed up just once. This chain joins TRBV7-9 and TRBJ2-7; no clear D gene. CDR1 is SEHNR and CDR2 is FQNEAQ in the germline V gene (reference sequence). Trimming pared 7 bases from V and 2 bases from J, leaving 15 bases between. CDR3 length: 14 amino acids. Written as DNA, the CDR3 is TGTGCCAGCACCCCAGCAGGTAGAACCTACGAGCAGTACTTC. This sequence encodes CASTPAGRTYEQYF.

This sequence joins TRBV28 and TRBJ1-2, with D perhaps matching TRBD1 (5 bases). The CDR3 loop spans 14 amino acids. The V gene's germline CDR1 is MDHEN and CDR2 SYDVKM. The V end lost 7 bases, the J end lost 6 bases, and 18 bases lay between the germline ends. The CDR3 is CASTDGGEFDGYTF. CDR3 sequence (DNA): TGTGCCAGCACCGACGGGGGGGAGTTTGATGGCTACACCTTC.

This clone occurred a few times. The chain combines TRBV11-2 with TRBJ2-1, with 10 bases that match TRBD1. Germline trimming cut 4 bases from V and 5 bases from J; bases unmatched to any gene: 5. In germline, CDR1 is SGHAT, CDR2 FQNNGV. This CDR3 region has 15 residues. The CDR3 loop reads CASSYAGQGHNEQFF. The CDR3 DNA reads as TGTGCCAGCAGCTACGCGGGACAGGGGCACAATGAGCAGTTCTTC.

V is TRBV5-6 and J is TRBJ2-7; D gene unclear. The CDR3 totals 12 residues. V lost 3 bases and J lost 0, with 4 bases in between. Per the germline V gene, CDR1 is SGHDT and CDR2 is YYEEEE. CDR3 bases: TGTGCCAGCAGCTATATCTCCTACGAGCAGTACTTC. Translating it yields CASSYISYEQYF.

This clone was seen once. The V gene is TRBV19, the J gene TRBJ1-5; 7 bases agree with TRBD1. This CDR3 spans 17 amino acids. CDR1 LNHDA and CDR2 SQIVND come from the germline V gene (reference sequence). The trim removed 10 bases at V and 3 bases at J, leaving 18 bases unmatched. The CDR3 loop reads CATKVVMGTATNQPQHF. In DNA form, the CDR3 reads TGTGCCACCAAAGTAGTTATGGGGACAGCTACCAATCAGCCCCAGCATTTT.

This clone was picked up a small number of times. The V gene is TRBV5-6, the J gene TRBJ1-6, with 9 positions matching TRBD1. Germline V lookup: CDR1 SGHDT, CDR2 YYEEEE. The CDR3 contains 16 residues. Trimming removed 3 bases from V and 6 bases from J; junction bases left unmatched: 7. CDR3 nucleotides: TGTGCCAGCAGCTCCGGCACAGGGGGCCCTAATTCACCCCTCCACTTT. Residues: CASSSGTGGPNSPLHF.

This clone was recorded once. The rearrangement uses TRBV25-1 and TRBJ1-2; D uncertain. The CDR3 is made up of 14 amino acids. Germline values: CDR1 MGHDK, CDR2 SYGVNS. With 1 base removed from V and 3 bases from J, the gap between germline ends came to 9 bases. The CDR3 sequence: CASSELDDDYGYTF. The DNA for the CDR3 is TGTGCCAGCAGTGAATTAGATGATGACTATGGCTACACCTTC.

This chain uses TRBV30 with TRBJ1-1; TRBD1 agrees at 8 bases. In germline, CDR1 is GTSNPN, CDR2 SVGIG (reference sequence). The CDR3 consists of 13 residues. The trim removed 3 bases at V and 5 bases at J, leaving 5 bases unmatched. CDR3: CAWSTGGPTEAFF. CDR3 nucleotides: TGTGCCTGGAGCACAGGGGGACCGACTGAAGCTTTCTTT.